This passage covers 32 T cell receptor beta chains from one sample sequenced in a study of blood T cell repertoires in COVID-19. Profiled with immunoSEQ multiplex PCR; TCRdb holds only in-frame clones, not every one. The repertoire holds approximately 150,000 clones, with roughly 87% as singletons. The sample was peripheral blood. The receptor source for this set is a woman in her forties or fifties with acute or convalescent COVID-19.

The chain links TRBV10-3 to TRBJ1-5; D ambiguous. Germline V gene sequence: CDR1 ENHRY, CDR2 SYGVKD. Between the trimmed V and J ends, which lost 3 bases and 7 bases, there was a span of 10 bases. The CDR3 contains 13 residues. CDR3 loop: CAISDEGLQPQHF. The CDR3 DNA follows: TGTGCCATCAGTGACGAGGGATTGCAGCCCCAGCATTTT.

V is TRBV7-3 and J is TRBJ1-1; no reliable D call. The V end lost 2 bases, the J end lost 1 base, and 5 bases lay between the germline ends. The CDR3 is made up of 13 amino acids. Germline assignment: CDR1 SGHTA and CDR2 FQGTGA. CDR3 sequence: CASSLAGNTEAFF. CDR3 in DNA: TGTGCCAGCAGCTTAGCAGGGAACACTGAAGCTTTCTTT.

V usage is TRBV7-2 and J usage is TRBJ1-6, with D unclear. V was clipped by 6 bases and J by 7 bases, with 4 bases between them. Germline CDR1 SGHTA, CDR2 FQGNSA. The CDR3 covers 11 residues. The DNA for the CDR3 is TGTGCCAGCAGGGGCAATTCACCCCTCCACTTT. The encoded protein is CASRGNSPLHF.

The chain joins TRBV14 to TRBJ2-2, with 8 bases that match TRBD2. Unmatched junction bases numbered 1, after V lost 3 bases and J lost 1 base. CDR3 size: 15 residues. The germline CDR1 and CDR2 sequences are SGHDN and FVKESK. The CDR3 loop is CASSQRGVNTGELFF. The CDR3 DNA reads as TGTGCCAGCAGCCAGCGGGGGGTGAACACCGGGGAGCTGTTTTTT.

This clone was picked up one time. The chain is built from TRBV30 and TRBJ2-5, with a tentative D call TRBD1 (5 bases). V was cut by 3 bases and J by 4 bases, with 12 bases left in between. The germline CDR1 and CDR2 sequences are GTSNPN and SVGIG (reference sequence). The CDR3 loop spans 13 amino acids. CDR3 DNA: TGTGCCTGGAGGGCCCCAGGGTTAGAGACCCAGTACTTC. Its protein is CAWRAPGLETQYF.

V is TRBV5-6 and J is TRBJ2-7; 12 bases are a match to TRBD2. V dropped 4 bases and J dropped 6; count of bases not matched to a gene: 11. CDR1 SGHDT and CDR2 YYEEEE come from the germline V gene. This CDR3 spans 16 amino acids. The CDR3 nucleotides are TGTGCCAGCAGCGGCAAGACTAGCGGGAGATTCGGCGAGCAGTACTTC. Amino acids: CASSGKTSGRFGEQYF.

The chain has TRBV19 and TRBJ1-1; 7 nucleotides line up with TRBD1. CDR3 length: 12 residues. The V and J ends lost 4 bases and 4 bases, in that order; junction bases with no gene match: 0. Germline V gives CDR1 LNHDA, CDR2 SQIVND (reference sequence). CDR3 DNA sequence: TGTGCCAGTAGTAGGGACAGCACTGAAGCTTTCTTT. Encoded protein: CASSRDSTEAFF.

The V call is TRBV6-2 or TRBV6-3, the J call TRBJ2-2, with D possibly TRBD2 on 6 matching bases. Germline CDR1 MNHEY, CDR2 SVGEGT. Trimming stripped 0 bases from V and 2 bases from J, with 16 bases between. The CDR3 is 18 residues long. The CDR3 spells CASSYSGDPGGNTGELFF. For the CDR3, the DNA is TGTGCCAGCAGTTACTCCGGAGATCCCGGGGGTAACACCGGGGAGCTGTTTTTT.

V and J are TRBV12-3 or TRBV12-4 and TRBJ1-4; possibly TRBD1 for D (6 bases). This CDR3 region has 12 residues. The ends were cut back, 6 bases at V and 7 bases at J, with 9 bases in the middle. The CDR3 sequence is CASRYRVEKLFF. The CDR3 DNA reads TGTGCCAGCAGATACAGGGTTGAAAAACTGTTTTTT.

This rearrangement joins TRBV6-2 or TRBV6-3 to TRBJ1-2, with D perhaps TRBD1 (6 bases). The CDR3 loop spans 15 amino acids. V lost 5 bases and J 0 bases, leaving 13 bases between the germline ends. Per the germline V gene, CDR1 is MNHEY and CDR2 is SVGEGT. Here the CDR3 DNA reads TGTGCCAGCAGTGTGACAGGCACGACTAACTATGGCTACACCTTC. This codes for CASSVTGTTNYGYTF.

The CDR3 protein is CASTVGQGQETQYF. CDR3 nucleotide sequence: TGTGCCAGCACCGTAGGGCAGGGGCAAGAGACCCAGTACTTC. This sequence joins TRBV7-2 and TRBJ2-5; D is possibly TRBD1 (6 bases). The germline V gene has CDR1 SGHTA and CDR2 FQGNSA. Between the trimmed V and J ends, which lost 7 bases and 2 bases, there was a span of 14 bases. CDR3 length: 14 residues.

The rearrangement uses TRBV5-1 and TRBJ2-1; 7 positions match TRBD2. The V and J ends lost 3 bases and 6 bases, in that order; junction bases with no gene match: 9. The germline V gene encodes CDR1 SGHRS and CDR2 YFSETQ. The CDR3 length is 15 residues. CDR3: CASSWGPGEGNEQFF. The CDR3 DNA is TGCGCCAGCAGCTGGGGTCCGGGGGAGGGCAATGAGCAGTTCTTC.

This clone was detected only once. This sequence joins TRBV3-1 (or the pseudogene TRBV3-2) and TRBJ2-3, with 10 positions matching TRBD2. CDR1 is LGHDT and CDR2 is YNNKEL in the germline V gene (reference sequence). V was clipped by 1 base and J by 2 bases; unmatched bases: 3. The CDR3 is made up of 16 amino acids. CDR3 nucleotides: TGTGCCAGCAGCCAAGCCAGCGGGGGGGCCACAGATACGCAGTATTTT. Translating gives CASSQASGGATDTQYF.

The chain links TRBV6-6 to TRBJ2-5, with D possibly TRBD2 on 5 matching bases. Trimming took 7 bases from V and 5 from J, leaving 17 bases between them. CDR3 length: 14 residues. Looked up from germline, CDR1 is MNHNY and CDR2 is SVGAGI (reference sequence). DNA of the CDR3: TGTGCCAGCACCCTAGCCGGCAGGACTGAGACCCAGTACTTC. This translates into CASTLAGRTETQYF.

The V call is TRBV7-8, the J call TRBJ2-1; 11 nucleotides match TRBD2. The length of the CDR3 is 15 residues. Germline CDR1 reads SGHVS; CDR2 reads FQNEAQ. The trim removed 5 bases at V and 8 bases at J, leaving 8 bases unmatched. The CDR3 nucleotides read TGTGCCAGCAGCGCCACTAGCGGGAGAAAACATGAGCAGTTCTTC. The encoded protein is CASSATSGRKHEQFF.

The CDR3 DNA reads as TGCGCCAGCAGCTTGGCGTTGACAGGGGTGGATGAAGCTTTCTTT. Translation: CASSLALTGVDEAFF. V is TRBV5-1 and J is TRBJ1-1, with 8 bases that match TRBD1. CDR1 is SGHRS, CDR2 YFSETQ, per germline. CDR3 length: 15 amino acids. The ends lost 0 bases at V and 7 bases at J; junction bases unmatched: 8.

V and J are TRBV11-2 and TRBJ2-1, with D perhaps matching TRBD2 (7 bases). Per germline, CDR1 SGHAT and CDR2 FQNNGV. Trimming left V 5 bases short and J 4 bases short, with 12 bases between. This CDR3 spans 14 amino acids. The CDR3 spells CASSSGTRYNEQFF. The CDR3 bases are TGTGCCAGCAGCAGCGGGACAAGATACAATGAGCAGTTCTTC.

About this clone: The sample holds other DNA sequences that translate to the same CDR3. J is TRBJ1-2 and V is TRBV7-2; 9 nucleotides match TRBD1. The ends lost 6 bases at V and 8 bases at J; junction bases unmatched: 7. Germline CDR1 is SGHTA and CDR2 is FQGNSA. The CDR3 length is 13 residues. The CDR3 DNA reads as TGTGCCAGCAGTCTACAGGGGGCGGGAGGCTACACCTTC. It encodes CASSLQGAGGYTF.

CDR3 in amino acids: CASSSPGLAGVGEQYF. CDR3 bases: TGTGCCAGCAGCTCGCCGGGACTAGCGGGAGTGGGAGAGCAGTACTTC. The chain recombines TRBV5-4 with TRBJ2-7, with TRBD2 matching over 14 bases. Germline V gene lookup returns CDR1 SGHNT and CDR2 YYREEE (reference sequence). With 3 bases clipped from V and 7 bases from J, the junction kept 9 bases outside the gene matches. The CDR3 is 16 amino acids.

The chain combines TRBV10-3 with TRBJ1-1, with TRBD1 as a possible D gene (5 bases). The CDR3 runs 11 residues. The germline CDR1 and CDR2 sequences are ENHRY and SYGVKD. Trimming took 8 bases from V and 7 from J, leaving 11 bases between them. DNA for the CDR3: TGTGCCATCGTCGAAGGGGTTGAAGCTTTCTTT. Translated: CAIVEGVEAFF.

J is TRBJ1-6 and V is TRBV11-2, with a tentative D call TRBD1 (6 bases). Germline V lookup: CDR1 SGHAT, CDR2 FQNNGV. The CDR3 length is 15 residues. Deletions cut 2 bases from V and 7 bases from J, with 12 bases between. The CDR3 spells CASSLMDRLNSPLHF. The CDR3 DNA sequence: TGTGCCAGCAGCTTAATGGACAGACTGAATTCACCCCTCCACTTT.

This clone was counted once. The chain is built from TRBV19 and TRBJ1-3; 7 bases match TRBD1. CDR1 and CDR2 (germline): LNHDA, SQIVND (reference sequence). This CDR3 has 15 amino acids. The ends lost 5 bases at V and 4 bases at J; junction bases unmatched: 8. DNA for the CDR3: TGTGCCAGTAGTTTAACAGGGGAAAAAGGAAACACCATATATTTT. This encodes CASSLTGEKGNTIYF. Full variable domain (rest looked up from reference TRBV19 and TRBJ1-3): DGGITQSPKYLFRKEGQNVTLSCEQNLNHDAMYWYRQDPGQGLRLIYYSQIVNDFQKGDIAEGYSVSREKKESFPLTVTSAQKNPTAFYLCASSLTGEKGNTIYFGEGSWLTVV.

This clone was picked up one time. The chain carries TRBV30 and TRBJ1-5; D not resolved. This CDR3 spans 12 amino acids. Per germline, CDR1 GTSNPN and CDR2 SVGIG (reference sequence). Between the trimmed V and J ends, which lost 3 bases and 2 bases, there was a span of 5 bases. In DNA, the CDR3 is TGTGCCTGGAGCCCAGGCAATCAGCCCCAGCATTTT. It encodes CAWSPGNQPQHF.

The chain couples TRBV11-3 to TRBJ2-7, with D possibly being TRBD1 (6 bases). The V gene's germline CDR1 is SGHNT and CDR2 YENEEA. This CDR3 has 14 residues. With 5 bases removed from V and 1 base from J, the gap between germline ends came to 12 bases. This chain's CDR3 is CASSLLTGSYEQYF. In DNA form, the CDR3 reads TGTGCCAGCAGCCTACTGACAGGTTCCTACGAGCAGTACTTC.

The V call is TRBV13, the J call TRBJ2-7; possible D gene TRBD2, 6 bases. The CDR3 extends over 14 amino acids. Germline-derived CDR1 and CDR2 are PRHDT and FYEKMQ (reference sequence). Deletions cut 1 base from V and 6 bases from J, with 13 bases between. The CDR3, as DNA: TGTGCCAGCAGCTTAGAGGGAGGAATGAGCGAGCAGTACTTC. Amino acid sequence: CASSLEGGMSEQYF.

This chain joins TRBV19 and TRBJ1-2; D gene uncertain. The germline CDR1 and CDR2 sequences are LNHDA and SQIVND (reference sequence). CDR3 length equals 16 residues. Trimming shortened V by 3 bases and J by 5 bases, and 19 bases separated the two germline ends. The CDR3 nucleotides read TGTGCCAGTAGTATCCCCGGGTCGGGGAGAAGTTATGGCTACACCTTC. Translation: CASSIPGSGRSYGYTF.

CDR3: CATSAKGRANTGELFF. The CDR3 DNA is TGTGCCACCAGCGCCAAGGGGAGGGCGAACACCGGGGAGCTGTTTTTT. The chain links TRBV15 to TRBJ2-2, with 7 bases fitting TRBD2. The CDR3 runs 16 residues. V trimming: 5 bases; J trimming: 0 bases; junction bases outside the gene matches: 6. Germline-derived CDR1 and CDR2 are LNHNV and YYDKDF (reference sequence).

The gene calls are TRBV19 and TRBJ2-2; no clear D. In germline, CDR1 is LNHDA, CDR2 SQIVND (reference sequence). The CDR3 runs 13 residues. V lost 7 bases to trimming and J lost 3 bases, with 9 bases between them. The CDR3 sequence: CASTSQDTGELFF. The CDR3 DNA reads as TGTGCCAGTACCTCGCAGGACACCGGGGAGCTGTTTTTT.

The V call is TRBV11-2, the J call TRBJ2-2; tentative D call: TRBD2 (6 bases). This CDR3 has 15 amino acids. Trimming took 1 base from V and 5 from J, leaving 11 bases between them. Germline CDR1 SGHAT, CDR2 FQNNGV. The CDR3 reads CASSLVGTPTGELFF. DNA for the CDR3: TGTGCCAGCAGCTTAGTAGGGACTCCAACCGGGGAGCTGTTTTTT.

J is TRBJ1-6 and V is TRBV11-2; D not resolved. Germline V gives CDR1 SGHAT, CDR2 FQNNGV. The V gene lost 3 bases and the J gene lost 6 bases, with 12 bases spanning the gap. The length of the CDR3 is 15 residues. The CDR3 spells CASSFSHSPNSPLHF. The CDR3 DNA is TGTGCCAGCAGCTTCTCTCACAGCCCTAATTCACCCCTCCACTTT.

This clone was seen only a few times. The chain joins TRBV4-3 to TRBJ2-6; possible D gene TRBD2, 6 bases. This CDR3 region has 18 residues. Germline CDR1 and CDR2: LGHNA and YSLEER. Trimming pared 0 bases from V and 0 bases from J, leaving 12 bases between. DNA for the CDR3: TGCGCCAGCAGCCAAGAGGAGGGCTCCTCCTCTGGGGCCAACGTCCTGACTTTC. This gives the protein CASSQEEGSSSGANVLTF.

This rearrangement joins TRBV19 to TRBJ2-1, with 7 bases matching TRBD1. Germline trimming cut 6 bases from V and 6 bases from J; bases unmatched to any gene: 5. From germline, CDR1 is LNHDA and CDR2 SQIVND (reference sequence). This CDR3 is built from 13 residues. The DNA of the CDR3 is TGTGCCAGTAGGCGACAGGGATTCAATGAGCAGTTCTTC. Its protein is CASRRQGFNEQFF.